The table lists the clone carrying this TCR beta chain with a count of one. Its specificity is not known. Germline is not matched at one junction end, which may reflect a read error. A primer in the constant region served to generate TCR beta cDNA from 450 to 600 ng of total RNA. ARM-PCR was slightly modified, and three nested multiplex PCR rounds with it gave rise to the TCR beta libraries. TCRdb itself ran the multiplex PCR reads through MiXCR, one entry per CDR3 protein. The table has 80,000 or so distinct CDR3 sequences, about two thirds seen once. Co-extraction of RNA and DNA was performed on about 18-33 mg of unsorted bulk tissue. Resecting the tumor surgically was how the patients' primary liver carcinoma was treated. The patients carried chronic HBV infection and had received no treatment. Samples came from superior, inferior, lateral poles and tumor centre. The source of the sample is a study of tumor-infiltrating lymphocytes in primary liver carcinoma.

Regarding the study as a whole: Whereas tumor region pairs overlapped more, tumor-adjacent and tumor-blood pairs overlapped less.

The sequenced material came from liver tumor tissue from sampling region 4. Noted subset: tumor region T4, right-lateral pole. The TCR was taken from a woman aged 60-75 years with primary liver carcinoma and hepatitis B virus infection.

The CDR3 DNA reads TGTGCCAGTAGTTTAGGGGGGGCGGGTGAAAAACTGTGTTTT. Its protein product is CASSLGGAGEKLCF. The chain links TRBV12-3 or TRBV12-4 to TRBJ1-4; a weak D match, TRBD1 (6 bases). This CDR3 comprises 14 residues.